This paragraph reports one TCR beta chain. The sample originates from a study of blood T cells in healthy people across ages. A second PCR, run for about 7 to 11 cycles, used a sample-barcoded 5' primer plus a J-beta primer mix. MiXCR, applied by TCRdb to the 5' RACE reads, yields one record per CDR3 protein. Among about 970,000 distinct CDR3 sequences listed, around 54% were seen once. Each sample had at least 6 million PBMCs isolated. With V trimmed by 8 bases and J by 7 bases, 11 bases remained unmatched. Germline CDR1 and CDR2: MDHEN and SYDVKM. The CDR3 contains 14 residues. The sequenced material came from blood. The chain links TRBV28 to TRBJ1-5; 7 nucleotides agree with TRBD1. The clonotype originates from a woman between 55 and 75 years old in good health. This chain's CDR3 is CASRPDRVRQPQHF. The CDR3 coding sequence is TGTGCCAGCCGACCCGACAGGGTGCGACAGCCCCAGCATTTT.